This T cell receptor (beta chain) was sequenced during a study of OX40 agonist ivuxolimab in advanced cancers. V shed 4 bases, J shed 4 bases, and the junction held 4 bases outside the gene matches. Germline V CDR1 and CDR2: GTSNPN, SVGIG (reference sequence). This CDR3 comprises 12 residues. The protocol was immunoSEQ multiplex PCR, while the TCRdb copy is restricted to in-frame clones and leaves out a portion. The sample records tens of thousands of clones, roughly nine tenths being singletons. This chain joins TRBV30 and TRBJ2-7; 7 positions match TRBD2. The sample was CD4+ or CD8+ T cells sorted from blood, taken in a trial of the OX40 agonist ivuxolimab. The receptor's source is an adult with an advanced solid tumor such as melanoma, head and neck, liver or kidney cancer. CDR3 loop: CAWKPAGYEQYF. As DNA, the CDR3 is TGTGCCTGGAAGCCAGCGGGGTACGAGCAGTACTTC.